Described below is a single T cell receptor beta chain sequence and its context. This entry is derived from a study of control samples from healthy donors and cancer patients. Only in-frame clones appear in the TCRdb table, and some are missing; sequencing was by immunoSEQ multiplex PCR. The table shows approximately 150,000 clones, with around 96% occurring only once. The CDR3 runs 19 residues. The V gene's germline CDR1 is MGHRA and CDR2 YSYEKL. V trimming: 0 bases; J trimming: 5 bases; junction bases outside the gene matches: 16. J is TRBJ2-5 and V is TRBV4-1, with 9 bases identical to TRBD1. The TCR was taken from a woman younger than 45 in good health. Sequencing was performed on blood. In DNA, the CDR3 is TGCGCCAGCAGCCAAGATAGCCGGGGACAGGGCATTGGTGGGGAGACCCAGTACTTC. Residues: CASSQDSRGQGIGGETQYF.